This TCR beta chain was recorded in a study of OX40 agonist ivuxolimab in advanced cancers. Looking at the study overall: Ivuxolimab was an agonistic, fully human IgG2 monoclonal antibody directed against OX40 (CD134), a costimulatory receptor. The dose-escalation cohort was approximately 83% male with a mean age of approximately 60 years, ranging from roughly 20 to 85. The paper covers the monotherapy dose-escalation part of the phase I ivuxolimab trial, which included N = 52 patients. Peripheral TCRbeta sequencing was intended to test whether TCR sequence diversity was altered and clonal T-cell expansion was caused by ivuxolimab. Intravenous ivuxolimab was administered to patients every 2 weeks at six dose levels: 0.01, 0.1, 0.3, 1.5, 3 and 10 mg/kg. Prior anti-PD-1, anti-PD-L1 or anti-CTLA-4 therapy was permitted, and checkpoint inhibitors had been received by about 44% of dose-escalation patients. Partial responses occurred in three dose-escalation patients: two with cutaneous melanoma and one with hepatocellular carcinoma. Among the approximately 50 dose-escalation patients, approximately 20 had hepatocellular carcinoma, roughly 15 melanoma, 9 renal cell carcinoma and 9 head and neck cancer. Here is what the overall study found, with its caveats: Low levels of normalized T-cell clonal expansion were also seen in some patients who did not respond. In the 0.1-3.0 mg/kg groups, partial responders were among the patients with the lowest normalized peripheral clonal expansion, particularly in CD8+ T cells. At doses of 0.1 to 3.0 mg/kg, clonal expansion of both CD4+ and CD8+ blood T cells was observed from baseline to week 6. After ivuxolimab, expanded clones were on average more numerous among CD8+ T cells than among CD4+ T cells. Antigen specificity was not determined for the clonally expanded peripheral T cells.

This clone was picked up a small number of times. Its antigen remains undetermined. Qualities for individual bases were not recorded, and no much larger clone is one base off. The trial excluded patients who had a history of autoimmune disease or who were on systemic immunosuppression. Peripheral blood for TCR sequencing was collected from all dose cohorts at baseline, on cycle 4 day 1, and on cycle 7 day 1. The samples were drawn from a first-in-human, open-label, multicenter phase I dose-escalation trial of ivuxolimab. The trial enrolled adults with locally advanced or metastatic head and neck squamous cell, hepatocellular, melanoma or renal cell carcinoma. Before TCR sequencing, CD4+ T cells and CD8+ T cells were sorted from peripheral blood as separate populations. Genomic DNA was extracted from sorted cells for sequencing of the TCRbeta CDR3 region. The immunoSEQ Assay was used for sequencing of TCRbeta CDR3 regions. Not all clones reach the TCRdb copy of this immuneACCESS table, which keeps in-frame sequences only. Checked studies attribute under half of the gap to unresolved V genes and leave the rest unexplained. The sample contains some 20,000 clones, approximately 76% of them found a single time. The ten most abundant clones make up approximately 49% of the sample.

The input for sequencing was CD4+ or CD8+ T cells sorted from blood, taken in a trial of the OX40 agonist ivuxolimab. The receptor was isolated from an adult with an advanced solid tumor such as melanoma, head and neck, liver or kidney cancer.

CDR3 region: CASSRTSGRLGETQYF. The DNA reads TGTGCCAGCAGCCGGACTAGCGGGAGGTTAGGGGAGACCCAGTACTTC. The receptor chain draws on TRBV4-2 and TRBJ2-5, and 14 junction bases match TRBD2. From its cysteine to its phenylalanine, the CDR3 spans 16 amino acids. The DNA shown is the 48-base CDR3, in frame from base 1. Looking up the germline V gene yields CDR1 LGHNA and CDR2 YNFKEQ. V loses 4 bases at its end and J loses 5 bases; junction bases beyond the gene matches: 6.